This TCR beta chain was recovered during a study of T-cell memory formation after mild COVID-19. Study-level background: Largely, the TCR clusters proved donor specific.

Via MiXCR, TCRdb re-called the 5' RACE reads, giving one row per CDR3 protein. The table includes roughly 320,000 distinct CDR3 sequences, 25% to 30% detected once. Germline values: CDR1 LGHNA, CDR2 YSLEER. The CDR3 consists of 14 residues. V was pared by 4 bases and J by 3 bases, with 11 bases between. Study-wide results and caveats: The authors left the SARS-CoV-2 specificity of second-wave clones peaking on day 37 unconfirmed. Memory cells collected pre-infection included some clones that later responded, suggesting cross-reactive memory joined. The study found balanced CD4/CD8 in clones contracting day 15 to 85 and a CD4+ lean in later expanders.

This clonotype was recorded a few times. Its target is not known. Sequencing was performed on PBMCs or a T cell subset sorted from them (not recorded which). The chain carries TRBV4-3 and TRBJ2-3; tentative D call: TRBD2 (5 bases). The clonotype comes from an adult woman who had mild COVID-19 (a few samples of this study predate the infection). Cell type and time point are not known. CDR3 residues: CASSPYRGTDTQYF. CDR3 nucleotides: TGCGCCAGCAGCCCATACCGGGGAACAGATACGCAGTATTTT.